Following are 10 T cell receptor beta chains from one sample sequenced in a study of T cell responses to AZD1222 COVID-19 vaccine. Method: immunoSEQ multiplex PCR; TCRdb's copy keeps in-frame clones and lacks some. The data contain 120,000 or so clones, approximately 90% of them seen just once; the ten biggest clones take up about 7.1%. The specimen comprised peripheral blood, sampled 28 days after the second AZD1222 dose. The receptors were sampled from an adult who received the AZD1222 COVID-19 vaccine.

This rearrangement joins TRBV29-1 to TRBJ2-7, with no clear D. The germline V gene encodes CDR1 SQVTM and CDR2 ANQGSEA. This CDR3 comprises 14 residues. V gave up 6 bases and J gave up 2 bases, with 17 bases separating them. As DNA, the CDR3 is TGCAGCGTCCCTCCCCGAGGTTCCCCCTACGAGCAGTACTTC. Protein: CSVPPRGSPYEQYF.

This chain joins TRBV11-1 and TRBJ2-1; 8 bases agree with TRBD1. Germline V gene lookup returns CDR1 SGHAT and CDR2 FQDESV (reference sequence). J lost 8 bases, V lost 5 bases, and 8 bases had no gene match. This CDR3 has 14 amino acids. Here the CDR3 reads CASSAGTGWDEQFF. As DNA, the CDR3 is TGTGCCAGCAGCGCTGGGACAGGTTGGGATGAGCAGTTCTTC.

This clone was seen once. This chain connects TRBV2 to TRBJ2-7; unclear D gene. Germline V gene data show CDR1 as SNHLY and CDR2 as FYNNEI. The CDR3 spans 13 residues. V lost 6 bases to trimming and J lost 2 bases, with 11 bases between them. CDR3: CASRDPEPYEQYF. CDR3 DNA sequence: TGTGCCAGCAGGGATCCGGAACCCTACGAGCAGTACTTC.

In its sample, this clone was seen once. The chain employs TRBV27 and TRBJ2-7, with 8 bases fitting TRBD1. V was clipped by 5 bases and J by 5 bases; unmatched bases: 8. The CDR3 is 14 residues long. Germline V gene sequence: CDR1 MNHEY, CDR2 SMNVEV (reference sequence). The CDR3 DNA reads as TGTGCCAGCAGTCTGGGGACAGGTATACACGAGCAGTACTTC. Translating it yields CASSLGTGIHEQYF.

J is TRBJ1-1 and V is TRBV5-1; D call uncertain. The germline V gene has CDR1 SGHRS and CDR2 YFSETQ. V dropped 0 bases and J dropped 1 base, with 10 bases sitting between them. The CDR3 is made up of 15 amino acids. The CDR3 region has the DNA TGCGCCAGCAGCTTGGAGCCAAGGTCGAACACTGAAGCTTTCTTT. Translating gives CASSLEPRSNTEAFF.

The chain joins TRBV11-2 to TRBJ1-5; no reliable D call. V dropped 2 bases and J dropped 3 bases, with 17 bases sitting between them. The germline gives CDR1 SGHAT, CDR2 FQNNGV. The CDR3 is made up of 17 amino acids. The DNA of the CDR3 is TGTGCCAGCAGCTTAAACGCGTTCGGAAGGGACAATCAGCCCCAGCATTTT. This gives the protein CASSLNAFGRDNQPQHF.

This chain uses TRBV24-1 with TRBJ2-1, with D possibly being TRBD1 (6 bases). This CDR3 has 16 residues. Germline CDR1 KGHDR, CDR2 SFDVKD. With 5 bases removed from V and 0 bases from J, the gap between germline ends came to 13 bases. DNA for the CDR3: TGTGCCACCAGTGGACACAGGGCCAACTCCTACAATGAGCAGTTCTTC. Translating gives CATSGHRANSYNEQFF.

V gene TRBV5-8 combines with J gene TRBJ2-1; 13 bases fit TRBD2. The V segment lost 4 bases and the J segment 4 bases; nucleotides outside the gene matches: 5. Germline loops: CDR1 SGHTS, CDR2 YDEGEE. There are 16 residues in the CDR3. CDR3 nucleotide sequence: TGTGCCAGCAGCAGACTAGCGGGAGGCCGTTACAATGAGCAGTTCTTC. This translates into CASSRLAGGRYNEQFF.

J is TRBJ1-3 and V is TRBV5-5; D is unclear. Germline CDR1 and CDR2: SGHKS and YYEKEE (reference sequence). V lost 5 bases and J lost 0, with 6 bases in between. The CDR3 contains 13 residues. DNA for the CDR3: TGTGCCAGCAGTCCCGACTCTGGAAACACCATATATTTT. Translated: CASSPDSGNTIYF.

This chain joins TRBV2 and TRBJ2-7, with TRBD2 identical over 13 bases. The CDR3 spans 15 residues. The junction had 10 bases not matched to a gene; V was cut back by 10 bases and J by 4 bases. Germline lookup yields CDR1 SNHLY and CDR2 FYNNEI. The DNA for the CDR3 is TGTGCCATGCGAAAGAGGACTAGCGGGAGTTACGAGCAGTACTTC. Translated: CAMRKRTSGSYEQYF.